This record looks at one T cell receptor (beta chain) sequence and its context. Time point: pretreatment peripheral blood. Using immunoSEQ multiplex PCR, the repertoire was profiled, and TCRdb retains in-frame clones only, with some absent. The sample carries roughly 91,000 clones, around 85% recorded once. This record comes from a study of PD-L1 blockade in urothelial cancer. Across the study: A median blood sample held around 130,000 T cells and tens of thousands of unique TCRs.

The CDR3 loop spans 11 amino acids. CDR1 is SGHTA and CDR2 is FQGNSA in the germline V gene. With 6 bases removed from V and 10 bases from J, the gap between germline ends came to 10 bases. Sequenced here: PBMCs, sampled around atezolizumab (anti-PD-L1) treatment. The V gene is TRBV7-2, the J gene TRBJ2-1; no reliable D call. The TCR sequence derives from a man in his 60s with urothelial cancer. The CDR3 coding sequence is TGTGCCAGCAGTCCGGGTCCCGAGCAGTTCTTC. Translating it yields CASSPGPEQFF.